A selection of T cell receptor beta chains follows, all from one sample in a study of PD-L1 blockade in urothelial cancer. Using immunoSEQ multiplex PCR, the repertoire was profiled, and TCRdb retains in-frame clones only, with some absent. Here the sample spans some 100,000 clones, about 89% being singletons. The sample consisted of PBMCs, taken around atezolizumab (anti-PD-L1) treatment. These receptors originate from a woman older than 75 with urothelial cancer. CDR3s include the opening cysteine and the closing phenylalanine or tryptophan. D genes are given only for firm matches. Not all rows give a size; the values are once, few, many and, for expanded clones, a class.

TRBJ1-1,-,13,TRBV7-3,-,CASSATVNTEAFF,TGTGCCAGCAGCGCCACAGTGAACACTGAAGCTTTCTTT
TRBJ2-3,-,14,TRBV7-2,-,CASRVPGGTDTQYF,TGTGCCAGCAGAGTACCAGGTGGCACAGATACGCAGTATTTT
TRBJ2-2,TRBD1,18,TRBV27,-,CASSLFRPGQGTTGELFF,TGTGCCAGCAGTTTATTCAGACCGGGACAGGGGACCACCGGGGAGCTGTTTTTT
TRBJ2-6,-,16,TRBV6-5,-,CASSYVAPSGANVLTF,TGTGCCAGCAGTTACGTGGCACCCTCTGGGGCCAACGTCCTGACTTTC
TRBJ1-5,-,13,TRBV6-4,-,CASSATPNQPQHF,TGTGCCAGCAGTGCCACACCTAATCAGCCCCAGCATTTT
TRBJ1-1,TRBD1,13,TRBV14,many,CASSQGTGGEAFF,TGTGCCAGCAGCCAAGGGACAGGGGGTGAAGCTTTCTTT
TRBJ1-4,TRBD1,15,TRBV4-1,-,CASSQEGTGDEKLFF,TGCGCCAGCAGCCAAGAGGGGACAGGGGACGAAAAACTGTTTTTT
TRBJ2-2,-,14,TRBV18,-,CASSPKQGTGELFF,TGTGCCAGCTCACCGAAACAGGGTACCGGGGAGCTGTTTTTT
TRBJ2-1,TRBD1,16,TRBV10-3,-,CAISESKRTGDNEQFF,TGTGCCATCAGTGAGTCGAAGAGGACAGGGGACAATGAGCAGTTCTTC
TRBJ2-7,TRBD1,16,TRBV7-2,-,CASSPAGTGFPREQYF,TGTGCCAGCAGCCCGGCCGGGACAGGGTTCCCCCGCGAGCAGTACTTC
TRBJ2-5,-,12,TRBV28,-,CASTREPETQYF,TGTGCCAGCACCCGGGAACCAGAGACCCAGTACTTC
TRBJ1-1,-,16,TRBV27,-,CASSLRSGRVNTEAFF,TGTGCCAGCAGTTTAAGATCTGGGAGGGTGAACACTGAAGCTTTCTTT
TRBJ2-1,TRBD2,15,TRBV9,-,CASSVQAGGDNEQFF,TGTGCCAGCAGCGTCCAAGCGGGAGGGGACAATGAGCAGTTCTTC
TRBJ1-4,TRBD1,17,TRBV2,many,CASRVGQGYATNEKLFF,TGTGCCAGCAGGGTTGGACAGGGATACGCAACTAATGAAAAACTGTTTTTT
TRBJ2-7,-,15,TRBV10-2,once,CASAAYRGFSYEQYF,TGCGCCAGCGCAGCCTATAGGGGGTTCAGCTACGAGCAGTACTTC
TRBJ1-1,TRBD1,15,TRBV28,-,CASSQGGQVATEAFF,TGTGCCAGCAGTCAAGGGGGACAGGTGGCAACTGAAGCTTTCTTT
TRBJ1-2,TRBD1,15,TRBV18,-,CASSPSTGGEGGYTF,TGTGCCAGCTCCCCTTCGACAGGGGGCGAGGGAGGCTACACCTTC
TRBJ1-3,TRBD1,17,TRBV5-1,-,CASSLKDRLSSGNTIYF,TGCGCCAGCAGCTTGAAGGACAGGTTGAGCTCTGGAAACACCATATATTTT
TRBJ2-7,TRBD1,16,TRBV6-1,-,CASSDGRDRGTYEQYF,TGTGCCAGCAGTGACGGTCGGGACAGGGGGACCTACGAGCAGTACTTC
TRBJ2-7,-,12,TRBV28,-,CASSRAGYEQYF,TGTGCCAGCAGCCGCGCCGGGTACGAGCAGTACTTC
TRBJ1-5,-,14,TRBV5-6,once,CASSFLAGDQPQHF,TGTGCCAGCAGCTTTTTAGCCGGGGATCAGCCCCAGCATTTT
TRBJ1-1,TRBD1,21,TRBV19,-,CASSMIRSWDRVGGRNTEAFF,TGTGCCAGTAGTATGATAAGGTCGTGGGACAGGGTTGGTGGCCGGAACACTGAAGCTTTCTTT
TRBJ2-6,-,17,TRBV19,-,CASSILLPGSGANVLTF,TGTGCCAGTAGTATACTGCTCCCAGGCTCTGGGGCCAACGTCCTGACTTTC
TRBJ2-5,TRBD1,14,TRBV5-1,-,CASSTGDSGETQYF,TGCGCCAGCTCAACAGGGGATTCCGGAGAGACCCAGTACTTC
TRBJ1-1,-,13,TRBV2,-,CASSDRRGTEAFF,TGTGCCAGCTCGGACAGACGGGGCACTGAAGCTTTCTTT
TRBJ2-3,-,16,TRBV4-2,-,CASSQELAVSTDTQYF,TGTGCCAGCAGCCAAGAGTTAGCGGTTAGCACAGATACGCAGTATTTT
TRBJ1-4,TRBD1,15,TRBV25-1,-,CASSAPTGGYGKLFF,TGTGCCAGCAGTGCACCGACAGGGGGCTATGGAAAACTGTTTTTT
TRBJ1-4,-,15,TRBV28,-,CASSPGGLTNEKLFF,TGTGCCAGCAGTCCGGGGGGGTTAACTAATGAAAAACTGTTTTTT
TRBJ1-5,-,14,TRBV9,-,CASSLDSDNQPQHF,TGTGCCAGCAGCCTAGACAGTGACAATCAGCCCCAGCATTTT
TRBJ2-1,-,12,TRBV28,few,CASSLWGREQFF,TGTGCCAGCAGTTTATGGGGGCGAGAGCAGTTCTTC
TRBJ1-5,TRBD1,13,TRBV6-5,few,CASSRQGSQPQHF,TGTGCCAGCAGTAGACAGGGATCCCAGCCCCAGCATTTT
TRBJ1-5,TRBD1,16,TRBV5-8,once,CASSLTRTGSNQPQHF,TGTGCCAGCAGCTTGACCCGGACAGGTAGCAATCAGCCCCAGCATTTT
TRBJ2-7,TRBD2,15,TRBV7-8,-,CASSLGLAGVQEQYF,TGTGCCAGCAGCTTGGGACTAGCGGGAGTGCAAGAGCAGTACTTC
TRBJ2-7,-,13,TRBV5-1,-,CASSLATTYEQYF,TGCGCCAGCAGCTTGGCCACAACCTACGAGCAGTACTTC
TRBJ1-1,-,16,TRBV28,-,CASSFGGAGMNTEAFF,TGTGCCAGCAGTTTTGGGGGGGCAGGGATGAACACTGAAGCTTTCTTT
TRBJ1-2,TRBD1,14,TRBV28,once,CASSPGTGNYGYTF,TGTGCCAGCAGCCCCGGGACAGGGAACTATGGCTACACCTTC
TRBJ1-1,TRBD1,14,TRBV10-3,-,CAIREQGAPTEAFF,TGTGCCATCAGGGAACAGGGGGCCCCCACTGAAGCTTTCTTT
TRBJ2-4,-,13,TRBV5-6,-,CASSLRGGEIQYF,TGTGCCAGCAGCTTGAGGGGAGGAGAGATTCAGTACTTC
TRBJ1-1,-,12,TRBV6-1,-,CASGRGNTEAFF,TGTGCCAGCGGGCGTGGGAACACTGAAGCTTTCTTT
TRBJ1-1,-,12,TRBV4-2,-,CASSQVTGEAFF,TGTGCCAGCAGCCAAGTAACAGGTGAAGCTTTCTTT
TRBJ2-1,TRBD2,14,TRBV30,-,CAWRLAGAYNEQFF,TGTGCCTGGAGGCTAGCGGGAGCGTACAATGAGCAGTTCTTC
TRBJ1-1,-,13,TRBV29-1,once,CSVEGVEGTEAFF,TGCAGCGTTGAGGGTGTGGAGGGCACTGAAGCTTTCTTT
TRBJ1-1,TRBD1,13,TRBV29-1,-,CSVGQGSNTEAFF,TGCAGCGTCGGACAGGGATCGAACACTGAAGCTTTCTTT
TRBJ2-7,TRBD2,13,TRBV19,-,CASSPGLASEQYF,TGTGCCAGTAGTCCAGGACTAGCTTCCGAGCAGTACTTC